The text below deals with one T cell receptor (beta chain). Its antigen is undetermined. The data are from a study of T cell responses to AZD1222 COVID-19 vaccine. Study-wide points: The span of vaccine-associated CD4 TCRs extended across spike, with dominance at 160-218 and 743-854.

Some clones are missing from TCRdb's copy, which holds only in-frame ones; the method was immunoSEQ multiplex PCR. The table has 150,000 or so clones, 75% to 90% seen once. The CDR3 runs 15 residues. Germline V lookup: CDR1 SGHDT, CDR2 YYEEEE. Deletions cut 4 bases from V and 2 bases from J, with 13 bases between. The receptor was isolated from an adult in good health. Material: peripheral blood, obtained on day 0 of MenACWY control vaccination. The chain couples TRBV5-6 to TRBJ2-1; perhaps TRBD1 as D (6 bases). The CDR3 sequence is CASSRGQGTYNEQFF. The CDR3 DNA is TGTGCCAGCAGCCGAGGGCAGGGGACCTACAATGAGCAGTTCTTC. Based on the CDR3 plus reference TRBV5-6 and TRBJ2-1, the full variable domain is DAGVTQSPTHLIKTRGQQVTLRCSPKSGHDTVSWYQQALGQGPQFIFQYYEEEERQRGNFPDRFSGHQFPNYSSELNVNALLLGDSALYLCASSRGQGTYNEQFFGPGTRLTVL.